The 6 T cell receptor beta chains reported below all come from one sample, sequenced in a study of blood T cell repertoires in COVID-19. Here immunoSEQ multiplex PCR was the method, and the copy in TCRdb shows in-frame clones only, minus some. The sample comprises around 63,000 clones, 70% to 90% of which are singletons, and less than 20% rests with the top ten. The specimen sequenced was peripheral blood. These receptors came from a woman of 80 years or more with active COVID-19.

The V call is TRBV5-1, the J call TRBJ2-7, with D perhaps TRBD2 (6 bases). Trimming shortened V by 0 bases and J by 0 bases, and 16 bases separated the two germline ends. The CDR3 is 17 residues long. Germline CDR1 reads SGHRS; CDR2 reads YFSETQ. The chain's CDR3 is CASSLARGAGSSYEQYF. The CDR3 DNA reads TGCGCCAGCAGCTTGGCCCGCGGGGCAGGGAGCTCCTACGAGCAGTACTTC.

CDR3 loop: CASSLVGGDDTQYF. CDR3 nucleotides: TGTGCCAGCAGTTTAGTCGGAGGGGACGATACGCAGTATTTT. This sequence joins TRBV27 and TRBJ2-3, with D perhaps TRBD2 (6 bases). V was clipped by 2 bases and J by 6 bases, with 12 bases between them. The CDR3 is made up of 14 amino acids. CDR1 and CDR2 (germline): MNHEY, SMNVEV (reference sequence).

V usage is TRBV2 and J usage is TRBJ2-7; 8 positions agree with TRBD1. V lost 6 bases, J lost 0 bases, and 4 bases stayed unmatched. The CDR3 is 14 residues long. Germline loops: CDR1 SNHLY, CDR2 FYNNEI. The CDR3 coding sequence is TGTGCCAGCAGCCGGACAGGGAGCTCCTACGAGCAGTACTTC. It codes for CASSRTGSSYEQYF.

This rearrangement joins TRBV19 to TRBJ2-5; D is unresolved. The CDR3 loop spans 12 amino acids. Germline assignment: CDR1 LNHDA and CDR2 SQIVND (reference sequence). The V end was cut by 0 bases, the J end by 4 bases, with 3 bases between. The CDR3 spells CASSIDRETQYF. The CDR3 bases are TGTGCCAGTAGTATAGACCGAGAGACCCAGTACTTC.

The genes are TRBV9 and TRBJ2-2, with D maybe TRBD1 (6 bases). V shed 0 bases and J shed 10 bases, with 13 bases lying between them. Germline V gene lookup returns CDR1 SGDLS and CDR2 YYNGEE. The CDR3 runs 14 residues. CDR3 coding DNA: TGTGCCAGCAGCGTAGCGGGACACATCAAGGAGCTGTTTTTT. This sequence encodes CASSVAGHIKELFF.

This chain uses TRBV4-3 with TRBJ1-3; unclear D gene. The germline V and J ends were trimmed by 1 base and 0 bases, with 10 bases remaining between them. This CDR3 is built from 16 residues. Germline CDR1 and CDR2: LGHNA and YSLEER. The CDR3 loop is CASSQGRLSSGNTIYF. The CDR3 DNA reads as TGCGCCAGCAGCCAAGGCAGGCTAAGCTCTGGAAACACCATATATTTT.